This T cell receptor beta chain is drawn from a study of blood T cell repertoires in COVID-19. About the study: COVID-19 samples from acute and convalescent phases originated in the United States, Italy and Spain. From T cells, B-cell-depleted T cells, or PBMCs came the material, which was cDNA or gDNA.

Original processing notes: Estimated nucleated cell counts came from reference gene primer amplification. Sequencing used immunoSEQ multiplex PCR; TCRdb keeps in-frame clones, though not all of them. V and J calls and clone size are given by that table; D and trimming were obtained from the DNA. The top ten hold about 2% of the sample, which has 110,000 to 150,000 clones, roughly three quarters seen once. With 2 bases clipped from V and 7 bases from J, the junction kept 12 bases outside the gene matches. CDR3 length: 17 amino acids. The germline CDR1 and CDR2 sequences are MNHEY and SMNVEV (reference sequence).

The J gene is TRBJ2-7, the V gene TRBV27; TRBD2 matches at 12 bases. The source of this sequence is a woman aged 55-69 years with acute or convalescent COVID-19. Sequenced sample: peripheral blood. In DNA, the CDR3 is TGTGCCAGCAGTTTAGCCCTAGCGGGAGGGCCCGCCGGGGAGCAGTACTTC. Residues: CASSLALAGGPAGEQYF.